This entry is about one TCR beta chain. The sample carries other DNA sequences with the same CDR3. This table comes from immunoSEQ multiplex PCR, and its TCRdb copy is limited to in-frame clones, with some not included. The sample yields some 170,000 clones, more than 60% seen once. The sample comes from a study of blood T cell repertoires in COVID-19. Per the germline V gene, CDR1 is SGHTA and CDR2 is FQGNSA. The CDR3 runs to 16 residues. The V segment lost 6 bases and the J segment 2 bases; nucleotides outside the gene matches: 7. The sample taken for sequencing was peripheral blood. This chain links TRBV7-2 with TRBJ2-1; 10 bases match TRBD2. The receptor was derived from a man aged 60 to 75 with acute or convalescent COVID-19. This chain's CDR3 is CASSSFSGGTYNEQFF. In DNA, the CDR3 is TGTGCCAGCAGTTCTTTTAGCGGGGGGACCTACAATGAGCAGTTCTTC.